The rows below give T cell receptor beta chains drawn from one sample of a study of blood T cells in healthy people across ages. TCRdb redid the calling of the 5' RACE reads with MiXCR, one entry per CDR3 protein. The sample contains over 1,500,000 distinct CDR3 sequences, about two fifths of which appear only once. The material sequenced was blood. The receptors stem from a human donor in good health. Both conserved end residues are trimmed from each CDR3. Each record gives: V gene, D gene, CDR3 protein. A D gene is named only where the DNA matches it firmly.

TRBV25-1 . ASSESWEQF
TRBV4-3 . ASSQEPADLVYNEQF
TRBV11-2 . ASSKSSFYEQY
TRBV9 . ASSAFTDTQY
TRBV10-3 . AISESGTGAEQY
TRBV13 . ASSPGPSDTGELF
TRBV6-2/TRBV6-3 TRBD2 ASSPSGTSYEQY
TRBV6-6 TRBD1 ASSYYQGGGYT
TRBV20-1 . SAIVDGGTDTQY
TRBV6-2/TRBV6-3 . ASTRDNEQF
TRBV6-6 TRBD1 ASSYPGQGRGETQY
TRBV6-5 . ASSPTGRGSNQPQH
TRBV6-1 TRBD2 ASSTKREKGTDTQY
TRBV4-3 . ANSPTGVGSSTDTQY
TRBV4-2 . ASSPTLDRNYEQY
TRBV4-1 . ASSQLHNEQF
TRBV7-9 . ASASDDSSYNEQF
TRBV7-2 . ASSRDGDQPQH
TRBV5-5 . ASSRRGFQETQY
TRBV29-1 . SVDIFMGDHYNEQF
TRBV20-1 TRBD1 SASRGLRNEQY
TRBV12-3/TRBV12-4 TRBD1 ASSSSTGGDEQY
TRBV27 TRBD2 ASSLSAGGSIQY
TRBV21-1 . ASSAQLGLAGTSSYEQY
TRBV6-6 . ASSYPDGSHEQY
TRBV11-2 . ASSHNAFTDTQY
TRBV14 . ASSQDRTTNYGYA
TRBV12-3/TRBV12-4 TRBD1 ASSLGTADTLY
TRBV24-1 . ATSDIGTLLNTEAF
TRBV3-1 . ASSQGTEGREQY
TRBV4-1 . ASSPGPSGYT
TRBV2 . ASSVGPAESQETQY
TRBV7-2 . ASSLDFQSRFYGYT
TRBV12-3/TRBV12-4 TRBD2 ATRGASGAYNEQF
TRBV25-1 . ASSGNYYEQY
TRBV7-3 . ASSPYGQLNTEAF
TRBV6-5 . ASSYSGRTNTEAF
TRBV12-3/TRBV12-4 . ASKGGAGDWSWNGYT
TRBV7-8 . ASRQGRVGSYEQY
TRBV13 . ASSLGGSGRGSTDTQY
TRBV2 . ATEGGSFRGYT
TRBV5-5 TRBD1 ASTGTGFMNTEAF
TRBV12-3/TRBV12-4 . ASSSGRLNSPLH
TRBV29-1 TRBD1 SVQPDRGLWYGYT
TRBV29-1 . SVGSADLYGYT
TRBV7-9 . ASSLDDDSYEQY
TRBV4-3 . ASSRRGTAYNEQF
TRBV20-1 . SAFLTVPYEQY
TRBV20-1 . SAGIDGGPNYDEQF
TRBV5-1 . ASSLETVGGSPLH